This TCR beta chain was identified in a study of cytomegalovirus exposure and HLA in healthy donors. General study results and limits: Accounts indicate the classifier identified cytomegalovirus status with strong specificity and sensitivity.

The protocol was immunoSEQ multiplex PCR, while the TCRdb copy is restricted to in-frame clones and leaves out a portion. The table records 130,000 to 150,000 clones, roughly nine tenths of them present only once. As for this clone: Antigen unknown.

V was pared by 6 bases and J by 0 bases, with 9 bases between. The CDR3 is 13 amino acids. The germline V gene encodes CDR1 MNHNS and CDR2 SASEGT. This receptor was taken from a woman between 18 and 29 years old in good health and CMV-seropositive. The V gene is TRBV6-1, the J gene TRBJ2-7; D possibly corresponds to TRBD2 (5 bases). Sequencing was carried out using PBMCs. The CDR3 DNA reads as TGTGCCAGCAGCTTAGGGAGCTCCTACGAGCAGTACTTC. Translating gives CASSLGSSYEQYF.